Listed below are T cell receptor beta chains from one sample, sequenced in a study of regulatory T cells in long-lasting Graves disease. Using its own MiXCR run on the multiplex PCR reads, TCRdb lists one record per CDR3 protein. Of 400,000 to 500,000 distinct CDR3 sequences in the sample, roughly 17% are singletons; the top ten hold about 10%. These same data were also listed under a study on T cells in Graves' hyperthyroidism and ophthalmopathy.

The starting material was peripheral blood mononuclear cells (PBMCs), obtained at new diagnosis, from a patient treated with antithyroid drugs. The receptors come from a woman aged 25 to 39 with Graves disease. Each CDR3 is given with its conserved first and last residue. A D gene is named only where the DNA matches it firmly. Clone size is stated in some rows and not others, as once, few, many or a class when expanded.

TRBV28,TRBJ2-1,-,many,CASSPLGNYNEQFF,TGTGCCAGCAGTCCCCTTGGAAACTACAATGAGCAGTTCTTC
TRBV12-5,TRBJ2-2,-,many,CASGPGTSTGELFF,TGTGCTAGTGGTCCCGGGACAAGCACCGGGGAGCTGTTTTTT
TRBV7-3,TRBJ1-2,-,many,CASSLGRDYGYTF,TGTGCCAGCAGCTTGGGAAGAGACTATGGCTACACCTTC
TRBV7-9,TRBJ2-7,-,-,CAGGTGSNEQYF,TGTGCCGGGGGGACGGGGTCCAACGAGCAGTACTTC
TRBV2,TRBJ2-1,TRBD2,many,CASSVTSGHNEQFF,TGTGCCAGCAGTGTTACTAGCGGTCACAATGAGCAGTTCTTC
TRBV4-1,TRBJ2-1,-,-,CASSHPRPPNNYNEQFF,TGCGCCAGCAGCCACCCCAGGCCCCCCAACAACTACAATGAGCAGTTCTTC
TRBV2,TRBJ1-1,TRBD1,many,CASRDREAFF,TGTGCCAGCAGGGACAGGGAAGCTTTCTTT
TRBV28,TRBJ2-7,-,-,CATQTELGSYEQYF,TGTGCCACCCAGACAGAGTTGGGATCCTACGAGCAGTACTTC
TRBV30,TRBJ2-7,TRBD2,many,CAWTSGKTYEQYF,TGTGCCTGGACTAGCGGGAAAACCTACGAGCAGTACTTC
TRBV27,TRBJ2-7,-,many,CASSLLPYYEQYF,TGTGCCAGCAGTTTACTACCGTACTACGAGCAGTACTTC
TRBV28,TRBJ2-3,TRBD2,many,CASSPSGAGGRDTQYF,TGTGCCAGCAGTCCGTCGGGGGCGGGAGGGAGAGATACGCAGTATTTT
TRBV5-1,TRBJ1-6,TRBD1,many,CASSFLDRSRNSPLHF,TGCGCCAGCAGCTTCCTGGACAGGTCACGCAATTCACCCCTCCACTTT
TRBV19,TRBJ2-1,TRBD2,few,CASSPERLLAGYNEQFF,TGTGCCAGTAGCCCCGAGAGGTTACTAGCGGGATACAATGAGCAGTTCTTC
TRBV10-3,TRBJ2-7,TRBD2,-,CAISEAGGRGYEQYF,TGTGCCATCAGTGAGGCGGGGGGCAGGGGCTACGAGCAGTACTTC
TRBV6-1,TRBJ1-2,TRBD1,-,CASRNRGRIYGCTF,TGTGCCAGCAGAAACAGGGGGCGGATCTATGGCTGCACCTTC
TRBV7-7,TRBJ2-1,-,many,CASSWTDRANEQFF,TGTGCTAGCAGCTGGACAGACCGAGCAAATGAGCAGTTCTTC
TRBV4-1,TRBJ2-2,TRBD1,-,CASSQTYRGTGELFF,TGCGCCAGCAGCCAAACCTACAGGGGCACCGGGGAGCTGTTTTTT
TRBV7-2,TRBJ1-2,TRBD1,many,CASSLVTGSYGYTF,TGTGCCAGCAGCTTGGTGACAGGGTCATATGGCTACACCTTC
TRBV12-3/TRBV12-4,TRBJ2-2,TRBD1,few,CASGGTGMELFF,TGTGCCAGCGGCGGGACAGGGATGGAGCTGTTTTTT
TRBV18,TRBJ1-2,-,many,CASSTREEGYTF,TGTGCCAGCTCAACCAGGGAGGAAGGCTACACCTTC
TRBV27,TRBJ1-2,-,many,CASSSRDPNGYTF,TGTGCCAGCAGTTCCCGGGACCCTAATGGCTACACCTTC
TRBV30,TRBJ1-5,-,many,CAWSVRASANQPQHF,TGTGCCTGGAGTGTACGGGCCTCAGCCAATCAGCCCCAGCATTTT
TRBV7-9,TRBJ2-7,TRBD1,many,CASSSGQGNEQYF,TGTGCTAGCAGCTCCGGACAGGGAAACGAGCAGTACTTC
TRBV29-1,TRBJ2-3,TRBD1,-,CSVVKDRAGTDTQYF,TGCAGCGTTGTAAAGGACAGGGCGGGAACAGATACGCAGTATTTT
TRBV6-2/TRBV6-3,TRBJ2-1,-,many,CASSYTTRGPYNEQFF,TGTGCCAGCAGTTACACAACCCGGGGGCCCTACAATGAGCAGTTCTTC
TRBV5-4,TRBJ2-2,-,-,CASSPTAGHDTGELFF,TGTGCCAGCAGCCCAACAGCGGGTCATGACACCGGGGAGCTGTTTTTT
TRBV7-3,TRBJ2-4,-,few,CASSVARGNIQYF,TGTGCCAGCAGCGTAGCGAGGGGGAACATTCAGTACTTC
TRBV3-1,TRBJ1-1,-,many,CASSRGGGGTEAFF,TGTGCCAGCAGCCGGGGGGGGGGTGGCACTGAAGCTTTCTTT
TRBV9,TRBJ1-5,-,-,CASSVGPGTQPQHF,TGTGCCAGCAGCGTAGGGCCGGGCACTCAGCCCCAGCATTTT
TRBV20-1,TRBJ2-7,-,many,CSARVYPEVSHEQYF,TGCAGTGCTAGAGTATACCCGGAAGTCAGCCACGAGCAGTACTTC
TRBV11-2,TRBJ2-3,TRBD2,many,CASTIGTSGRVTDTQYF,TGTGCCAGCACCATCGGGACTAGCGGGAGGGTCACAGATACGCAGTATTTT
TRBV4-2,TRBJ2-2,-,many,CASSTPFSGDTGELFF,TGTGCCAGCAGCACCCCATTCAGTGGGGACACCGGGGAGCTGTTTTTT
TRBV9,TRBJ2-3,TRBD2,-,CASSGFSGRSTDTQYF,TGTGCCAGCAGCGGATTTAGCGGGAGAAGCACAGATACGCAGTATTTT
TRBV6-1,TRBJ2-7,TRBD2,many,CASSKTSGSDEQYF,TGTGCCAGCAGTAAGACTAGCGGGAGTGACGAGCAGTACTTC
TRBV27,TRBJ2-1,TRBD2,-,CASRRGKYNEQFF,TGTGCCAGCAGGCGGGGGAAATACAATGAGCAGTTCTTC
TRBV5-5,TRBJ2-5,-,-,CASNQAGAPYQETQYF,TGTGCCAGCAACCAGGCAGGGGCTCCGTACCAAGAGACCCAGTACTTC
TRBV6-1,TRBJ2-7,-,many,CASSNGWEQYF,TGTGCCAGCAGTAATGGGTGGGAGCAGTACTTC
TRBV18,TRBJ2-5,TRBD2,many,CASSQWGSGEKETQYF,TGTGCCAGCTCTCAATGGGGAAGCGGGGAGAAAGAGACCCAGTACTTC
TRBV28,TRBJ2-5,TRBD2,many,CASSLSPSGKYQETQYF,TGTGCCAGCAGTTTATCTCCCAGCGGGAAGTACCAAGAGACCCAGTACTTC